Listed below are T cell receptor beta chains from one sample, sequenced in a study of blood T cell repertoires in COVID-19. Here immunoSEQ multiplex PCR was the method, and the copy in TCRdb shows in-frame clones only, minus some. This sample has some 130,000 clones, with 79% found just once. The sample consisted of peripheral blood. The receptors come from a woman older than 75 with acute or convalescent COVID-19. The CDR3 runs from the conserved cysteine through the conserved F or W. D genes are given only for firm matches. The size entry is marked missing in some rows and otherwise reads once, few, many or a size class.

>TRBV5-4|NA|TRBJ2-2|16|TRBD1
TGTGCCAGCAGCCACGGGGGACAGGGTAGCACCGGGGAGCTGTTTTTT
CASSHGGQGSTGELFF
>TRBV20-1|NA|TRBJ2-2|15|TRBD2
TGCAGTGCTAGTCGGACTAGCGAGAACACCGGGGAGCTGTTTTTT
CSASRTSENTGELFF
>TRBV6-5|NA|TRBJ2-3|11|NA
TGTGCCAGCAGCTCTTTGGATACGCAGTATTTT
CASSSLDTQYF
>TRBV29-1|NA|TRBJ2-5|11|NA
TGCAGCCTAGTTGAACAAGAGACCCAGTACTTC
CSLVEQETQYF
>TRBV29-1|NA|TRBJ2-7|16|TRBD2
TGCAGCGTTGAAGGGACTAGCGGGAGTCCTTTCCACGAGCAGTACTTC
CSVEGTSGSPFHEQYF
>TRBV2|NA|TRBJ2-3|15|TRBD2
TGTGCCAGCAGTGAACTTGCGGGGGACACAGATACGCAGTATTTT
CASSELAGDTDTQYF
>TRBV9|few|TRBJ1-1|13|NA
TGTGCCAGCAGCGCACAACAGAACACTGAAGCTTTCTTT
CASSAQQNTEAFF
>TRBV28|NA|TRBJ1-1|15|NA
TGTGCCAGCAGTCCCCTTGACAGAGACAACACTGAAGCTTTCTTT
CASSPLDRDNTEAFF
>TRBV7-8|NA|TRBJ1-1|16|NA
TGTGCCAGCAGCGGGTGGCAGGGTGGTTTAGGCACTGAAGCTTTCTTT
CASSGWQGGLGTEAFF
>TRBV5-1|few|TRBJ2-5|14|NA
TGCGCCAGCAGCCCACTTAGACTCGAAGAGACCCAGTACTTC
CASSPLRLEETQYF
>TRBV4-2|NA|TRBJ2-1|18|TRBD2
TGTGCCAGCAGCCAGGGACTAGCGGGGGGCGGGCTTACCTATGAGCAGTTCTTC
CASSQGLAGGGLTYEQFF
>TRBV12-3/TRBV12-4|NA|TRBJ2-2|12|NA
TGTGCCGGCGGAGGCGAATACGGGGAGCTGTTTTTT
CAGGGEYGELFF
>TRBV29-1|NA|TRBJ1-1|11|NA
TGCAGCGTTGAACACGGGGCTGAAGCTTTCTTT
CSVEHGAEAFF
>TRBV19|NA|TRBJ1-1|14|NA
TGTGCCAGTACCATTGCAGGGGTCTTTTCTGAAGCTTTCTTT
CASTIAGVFSEAFF
>TRBV6-1|NA|TRBJ2-2|13|NA
TGTGCCACCTGGACAGCGGACACCGGGGAGCTGTTTTTT
CATWTADTGELFF
>TRBV10-2|NA|TRBJ1-1|12|TRBD1
TGCGCCAGCAAGGAGGGGGCCAGGGAAGCTTTCTTT
CASKEGAREAFF
>TRBV12-3/TRBV12-4|NA|TRBJ1-2|12|NA
TGTGCCAGCAGTTGGGGAGGGTTTGGCTACACCTTC
CASSWGGFGYTF
>TRBV9|NA|TRBJ1-1|14|NA
TGTGCCAGCAGCGTAAGTTCAGAGAACACTGAAGCTTTCTTT
CASSVSSENTEAFF
>TRBV28|once|TRBJ1-1|13|NA
TGTGCCAGCAGTCGGACAGATAACACTGAAGCTTTCTTT
CASSRTDNTEAFF
>TRBV5-1|few|TRBJ1-1|16|NA
TGCGCCAGCAGCTTCTCGCCAGGACAGTTGAGCACTGAAGCTTTCTTT
CASSFSPGQLSTEAFF
>TRBV11-1|NA|TRBJ1-6|12|NA
TGTGCCAGCAGCTTAGCCGAGTCACCCCTCCACTTT
CASSLAESPLHF
>TRBV5-6|NA|TRBJ2-3|15|NA
TGTGCCAGCAGCCCATACAGGGAGCCCACAGATACGCAGTATTTT
CASSPYREPTDTQYF
>TRBV5-1|few|TRBJ1-1|13|NA
TGCGCCAGCAGCTTGGCCTTGAACACTGAAGCTTTCTTT
CASSLALNTEAFF
>TRBV29-1|NA|TRBJ2-7|11|NA
TGCAGCGTTATAGCCCCATACGAGCAGTACTTC
CSVIAPYEQYF
>TRBV4-3|NA|TRBJ1-1|18|NA
TGCGCCAGCAGCCAAGTCGAACAGGGTGTATCGTGGGACACTGAAGCTTTCTTT
CASSQVEQGVSWDTEAFF
>TRBV7-8|NA|TRBJ2-3|16|TRBD2
TGTGCCAGCAGCCAGGGACTAGCGGGAGGGACAGATACGCAGTATTTT
CASSQGLAGGTDTQYF
>TRBV5-1|NA|TRBJ1-1|14|TRBD1
TGCGCCAGCAGCTCCGGGACAGGGAACACTGAAGCTTTCTTT
CASSSGTGNTEAFF
>TRBV29-1|NA|TRBJ2-5|13|NA
TGCAGCACCGAGGGTAGCGGACAAGAGACCCAGTACTTC
CSTEGSGQETQYF
>TRBV7-3|NA|TRBJ1-2|14|NA
TGTGCCAGCAGCCCAAACGGGGGTAACTATGGCTACACCTTC
CASSPNGGNYGYTF
>TRBV30|NA|TRBJ2-1|15|NA
TGTGCCTGGAATCGGGAGAGGGGCTCCTACAATGAGCAGTTCTTC
CAWNRERGSYNEQFF
>TRBV6-5|NA|TRBJ2-3|16|NA
NA
CASSSSRTGGSDTQYF
>TRBV30|NA|TRBJ1-2|13|NA
TGTGCCTGGACCCGCCTAGGGGAAATCGGCTACACCTTC
CAWTRLGEIGYTF
>TRBV5-6|NA|TRBJ1-4|15|TRBD1
TGTGCCAGCAGCGGAAACAGGGGAGGCAACGAAAAACTGTTTTTT
CASSGNRGGNEKLFF
>TRBV19|NA|TRBJ1-1|14|NA
TGTGCCAGTAGTTCACAAGTCTCGAACACTGAAGCTTTCTTT
CASSSQVSNTEAFF
>TRBV5-6|few|TRBJ1-2|14|TRBD1
TGTGCCAGCAGCCGGGACAGGGGCACCTATGGCTACACCTTC
CASSRDRGTYGYTF
>TRBV5-4|NA|TRBJ2-2|15|NA
TGTGCCAGCAGCTTGGCAGGGGCGAACACCGGGGAGCTGTTTTTT
CASSLAGANTGELFF
>TRBV9|few|TRBJ1-6|17|NA
TGTGCCAGCAGCGGCGAAACAGGGAGCTCCTATAATTCACCCCTCCACTTT
CASSGETGSSYNSPLHF
>TRBV6-7|few|TRBJ1-6|15|NA
TGTGCCAGCACCCACCGGGGACACGGCAATTCACCCCTCCACTTT
CASTHRGHGNSPLHF
>TRBV19|few|TRBJ1-6|13|NA
TGTGCCAGTGGCACGGGGGGTCAATCACCCCTCCACTTT
CASGTGGQSPLHF
>TRBV4-3|NA|TRBJ2-4|16|TRBD1
TGCGCCAGCAGCCATCGCGTCGGACAGGGGGGGAACATTCAGTACTTC
CASSHRVGQGGNIQYF